A selection of T cell receptor beta chains follows, all from one sample in a study of high-grade serous ovarian cancer treatment subgroups. TCRdb's table, derived via immunoSEQ multiplex PCR, lists solely in-frame clones and lacks some. This sample yields 5,000 or so clones, of which around 80% are seen a single time; approximately 8.9% belongs to the top ten. The specimen was tumor tissue. These receptors were taken from a human donor with high-grade serous ovarian cancer. CDR3s include the opening cysteine and the closing phenylalanine or tryptophan. Clone size is not always given. Where it is, it says once, few, many or a class for expanded clones.

>TRBV11-3|-
CASSSFNTEAFF
>TRBV27|-
CASSLDGGGGREQYF
>TRBV11-3|-
CASSFLAGDYNEQFF
>TRBV4-1|few
CASSLTWSESYNSPLHF
>TRBV4-1|-
CASSQAPLWMADPYEQYF
>TRBV30|-
CAWSGQYGQYF
>TRBV7-8|few
CASSETGVGEKLFF
>TRBV5-6|-
CASNPLASGGPSSYNEQFF
>TRBV15|-
CATSREVGQENSPLHF
>TRBV28|few
CASSLPTSYNSPLHF
>TRBV7-2|-
CASSLGGQGANTEAFF
>TRBV6-5|-
CASSRSYSNQPQHF
>TRBV20-1|-
CSARVGNTIYF
>TRBV6-1|-
CASSTLDGNTEAFF
>TRBV29-1|-
CSAGRWGLSEAFF
>TRBV6-5|once
CASRPGQRYGYTF
>TRBV6-6|-
CASSSGTGGVDTF
>TRBV7-2|-
CASSRPGGLEQYF
>TRBV27|-
CASSPNEQFF
>TRBV7-9|-
CASSITGTSADTQYF
>TRBV30|-
CAWDRQGAQKGQPQHF
>TRBV29-1|-
CSVEDDRSTEAFF
>TRBV7-2|-
CASSNRGAWDIQYF
>TRBV4-3|-
CASSQDRVGKQYF
>TRBV4-2|-
CASSQVRGGNGGELFF
>TRBV15|once
CATSRDISIGEKLFF
>TRBV19|-
CASSTGRSGSGNTIYF
>TRBV7-7|-
CASSPLAGNDNEQFF
>TRBV5-8|-
CASSLGDGADYYGYTF
>TRBV30|-
CAWSVWSRGRPNEQFF
>TRBV11-2|-
CASSPRLDISTDTQYF
>TRBV29-1|medium-sized
CSVEDGTVPNQPQHF
>TRBV11-2|-
CASSHDRGPTSSGANVLTF
>TRBV6-6|once
CASSPQETLAKNIQYF
>TRBV30|once
CAWSRSNTQYF
>TRBV6-5|-
CASSRKQGWPEAFF
>TRBV7-7|-
CASSSKWGGYNEQFF
>TRBV9|-
CASSVDASGETQYF
>TRBV27|-
CASSVKWDNEQFF
>TRBV7-2|once
CASSLDRTSGGANEQFF
>TRBV5-5|few
CASSPENNEQFF
>TRBV11-2|-
CASTNRNEQFF
>TRBV18|-
CASSPFGGGQPQHF
>TRBV19|-
CASRPQGANGGYTF
>TRBV6-5|-
CASSPPRGRAGELFF
>TRBV25-1|-
CASSETGPWSYEQYF
>TRBV7-2|-
CASSLLVGGAFF
>TRBV14|-
CASSQDPGQGSDEQYF
>TRBV6-1|-
CASDRSVLNTGELFF
>TRBV6-7|-
CASSYPTGSVPDNNSPLHF
>TRBV7-7|-
CASSLQASGAGGTQYF
>TRBV10-2|-
CASGGTNTIYF
>TRBV6-5|-
CASSSGTGYYEQYF
>TRBV7-2|-
CASSLTGYEQYF
>TRBV6-5|-
CASSYSDRINSPLHF
>TRBV30|-
CAWSVQGDHYGYTF
>TRBV5-8|-
CASSFKGAGEQFF
>TRBV5-4|-
CASRGRSNTGELFF
>TRBV2|few
CASSEVGQGNSPLHF